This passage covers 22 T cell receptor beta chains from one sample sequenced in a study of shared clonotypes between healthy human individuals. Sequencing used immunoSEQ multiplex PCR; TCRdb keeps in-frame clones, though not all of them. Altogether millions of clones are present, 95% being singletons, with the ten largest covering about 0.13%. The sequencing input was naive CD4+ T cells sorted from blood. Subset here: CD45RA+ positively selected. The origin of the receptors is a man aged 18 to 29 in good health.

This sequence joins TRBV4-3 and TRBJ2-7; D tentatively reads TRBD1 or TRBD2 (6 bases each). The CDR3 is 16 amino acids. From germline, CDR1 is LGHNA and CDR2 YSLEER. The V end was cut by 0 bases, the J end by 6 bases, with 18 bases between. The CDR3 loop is CASSQDFGPGGGEQYF. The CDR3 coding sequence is TGCGCCAGCAGCCAAGATTTCGGTCCCGGGGGCGGCGAGCAGTACTTC.

The CDR3 reads CASNPRDGLNSPLHF. The CDR3 coding sequence is TGCGCCAGCAACCCACGGGACGGGTTAAATTCACCCCTCCACTTT. The chain is built from TRBV23-1 and TRBJ1-6; possibly TRBD1 for D (5 bases). TRBV23-1 is classed as an ORF, of uncertain function. V lost 7 bases to trimming and J lost 7 bases, with 17 bases between them. The CDR3 runs to 15 residues.

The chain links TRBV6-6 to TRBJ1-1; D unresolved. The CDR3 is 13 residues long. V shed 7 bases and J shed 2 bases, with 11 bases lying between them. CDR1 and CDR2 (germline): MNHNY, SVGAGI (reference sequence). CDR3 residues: CASTLDGNTEAFF. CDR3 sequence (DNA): TGTGCCAGCACCCTAGACGGAAACACTGAAGCTTTCTTT.

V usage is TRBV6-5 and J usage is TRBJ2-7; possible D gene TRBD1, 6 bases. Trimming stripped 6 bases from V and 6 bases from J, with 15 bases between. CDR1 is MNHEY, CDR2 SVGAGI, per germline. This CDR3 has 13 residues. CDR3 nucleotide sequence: TGTGCCAGCAGGGCTCACAGGGCTGGCGAGCAGTACTTC. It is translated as CASRAHRAGEQYF.

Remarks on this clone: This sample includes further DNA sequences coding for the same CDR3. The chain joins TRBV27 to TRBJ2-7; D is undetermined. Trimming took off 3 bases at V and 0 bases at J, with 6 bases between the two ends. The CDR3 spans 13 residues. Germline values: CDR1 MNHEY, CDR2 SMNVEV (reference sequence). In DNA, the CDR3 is TGTGCCAGCAGTTTCGGCACCTCCTACGAGCAGTACTTC. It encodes CASSFGTSYEQYF.

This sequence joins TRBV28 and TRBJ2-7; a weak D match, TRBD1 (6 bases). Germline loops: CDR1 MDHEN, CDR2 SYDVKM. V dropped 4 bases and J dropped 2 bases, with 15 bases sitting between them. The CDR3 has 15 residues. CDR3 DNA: TGTGCCAGCAGTTATAAGTCGACAGGACCCTACGAGCAGTACTTC. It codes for CASSYKSTGPYEQYF.

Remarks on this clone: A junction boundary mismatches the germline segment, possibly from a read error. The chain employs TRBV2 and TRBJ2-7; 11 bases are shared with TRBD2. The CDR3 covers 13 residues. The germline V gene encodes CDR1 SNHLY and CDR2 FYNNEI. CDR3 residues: CASSEVAGGPRNF. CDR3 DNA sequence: TGTGCCAGCAGTGAAGTAGCGGGAGGGCCGAGGAACTTC.

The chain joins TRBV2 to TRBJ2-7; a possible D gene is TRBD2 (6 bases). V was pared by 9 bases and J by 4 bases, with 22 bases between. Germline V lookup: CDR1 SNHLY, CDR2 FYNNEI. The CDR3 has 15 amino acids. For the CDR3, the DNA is TGTGCCAGTCGAGACGACAGTTGGGAGGCGTACGAGCAGTACTTC. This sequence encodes CASRDDSWEAYEQYF. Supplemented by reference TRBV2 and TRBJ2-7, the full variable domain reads EPEVTQTPSHQVTQMGQEVILRCVPISNHLYFYWYRQILGQKVEFLVSFYNNEISEKSEIFDDQFSVERPDGSNFTLKIRSTKLEDSAMYFCASRDDSWEAYEQYFGPGTRLTVT.

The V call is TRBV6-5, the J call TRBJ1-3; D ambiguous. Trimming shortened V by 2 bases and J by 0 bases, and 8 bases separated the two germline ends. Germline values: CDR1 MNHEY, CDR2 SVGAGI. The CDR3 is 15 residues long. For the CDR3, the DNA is TGTGCCAGCAGTTACCTCCCTTTCTCTGGAAACACCATATATTTT. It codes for CASSYLPFSGNTIYF.

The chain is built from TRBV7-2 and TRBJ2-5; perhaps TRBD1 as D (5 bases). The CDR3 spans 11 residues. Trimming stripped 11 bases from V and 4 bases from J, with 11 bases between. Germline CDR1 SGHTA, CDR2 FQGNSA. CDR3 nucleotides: TGTGCCTGGACAAGGGGAGAGACCCAGTACTTC. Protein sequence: CAWTRGETQYF.

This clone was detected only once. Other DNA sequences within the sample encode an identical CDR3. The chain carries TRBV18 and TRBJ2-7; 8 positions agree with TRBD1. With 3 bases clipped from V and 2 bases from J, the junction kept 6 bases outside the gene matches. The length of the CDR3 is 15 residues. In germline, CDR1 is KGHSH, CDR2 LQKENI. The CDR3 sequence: CASSPGRQGTYEQYF. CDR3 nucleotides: TGTGCCAGCTCACCGGGGAGACAGGGGACCTACGAGCAGTACTTC.

The CDR3 loop reads CASSETDSGYGYTF. DNA of the CDR3: TGCGCCAGCAGTGAGACGGACTCAGGCTATGGCTACACCTTC. V is TRBV10-2 and J is TRBJ1-2; D is ambiguous. This CDR3 spans 14 amino acids. Germline CDR1 is WSHSY and CDR2 is SAAADI. Trimming shortened V by 2 bases and J by 4 bases, and 11 bases separated the two germline ends.

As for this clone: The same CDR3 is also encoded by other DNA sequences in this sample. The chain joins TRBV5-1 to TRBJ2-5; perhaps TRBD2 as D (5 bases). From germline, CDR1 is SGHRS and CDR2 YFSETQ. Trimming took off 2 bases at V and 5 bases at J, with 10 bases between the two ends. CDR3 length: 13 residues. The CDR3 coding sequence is TGCGCCAGCAGCTTAGAGGGCTGGGAGACCCAGTACTTC. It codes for CASSLEGWETQYF.

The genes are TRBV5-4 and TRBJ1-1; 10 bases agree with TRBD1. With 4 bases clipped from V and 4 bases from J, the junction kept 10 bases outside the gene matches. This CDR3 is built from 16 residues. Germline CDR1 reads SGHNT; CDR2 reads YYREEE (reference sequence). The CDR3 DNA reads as TGTGCCAGCAGCCCTCTACCGGGACAGGGGTTCACTGAAGCTTTCTTT. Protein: CASSPLPGQGFTEAFF.

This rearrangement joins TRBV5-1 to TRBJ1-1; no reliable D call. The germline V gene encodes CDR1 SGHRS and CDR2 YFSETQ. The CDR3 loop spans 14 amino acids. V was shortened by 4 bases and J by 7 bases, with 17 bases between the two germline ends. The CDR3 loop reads CASSRSIETDEAFF. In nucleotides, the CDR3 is TGCGCCAGCAGCCGCAGCATAGAAACGGATGAAGCTTTCTTT.

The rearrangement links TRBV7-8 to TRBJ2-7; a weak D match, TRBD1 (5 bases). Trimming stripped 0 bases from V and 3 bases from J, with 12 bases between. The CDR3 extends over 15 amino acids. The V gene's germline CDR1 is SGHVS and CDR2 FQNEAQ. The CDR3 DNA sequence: TGTGCCAGCAGCTTAGCGGAAGCAGGGTACTACGAGCAGTACTTC. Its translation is CASSLAEAGYYEQYF.

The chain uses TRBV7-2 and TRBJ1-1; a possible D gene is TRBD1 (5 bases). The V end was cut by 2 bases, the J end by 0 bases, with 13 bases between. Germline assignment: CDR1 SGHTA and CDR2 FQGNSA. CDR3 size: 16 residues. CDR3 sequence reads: CASSLPQGALNTEAFF. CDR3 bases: TGTGCCAGCAGCTTACCCCAGGGAGCATTGAACACTGAAGCTTTCTTT.

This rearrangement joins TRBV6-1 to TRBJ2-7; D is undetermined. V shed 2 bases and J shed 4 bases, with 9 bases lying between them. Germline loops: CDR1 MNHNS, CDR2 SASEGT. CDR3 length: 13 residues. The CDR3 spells CASSEFLGYEQYF. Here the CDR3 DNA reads TGTGCCAGCAGTGAATTTCTTGGGTACGAGCAGTACTTC.

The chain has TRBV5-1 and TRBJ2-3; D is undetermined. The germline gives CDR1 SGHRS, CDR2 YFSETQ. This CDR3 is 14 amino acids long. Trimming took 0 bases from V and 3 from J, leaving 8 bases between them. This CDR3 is CASSLGRKTDTQYF. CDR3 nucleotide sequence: TGCGCCAGCAGCTTGGGACGAAAGACAGATACGCAGTATTTT.

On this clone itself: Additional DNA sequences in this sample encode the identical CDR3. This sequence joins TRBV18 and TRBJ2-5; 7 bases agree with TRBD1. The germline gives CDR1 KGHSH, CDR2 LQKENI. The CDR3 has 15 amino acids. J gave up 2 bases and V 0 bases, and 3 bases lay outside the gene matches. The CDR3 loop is CASSPPGRGQETQYF. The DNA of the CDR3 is TGTGCCAGCTCACCACCGGGCAGGGGGCAAGAGACCCAGTACTTC. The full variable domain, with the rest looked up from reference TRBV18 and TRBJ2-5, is NAGVMQNPRHLVRRRGQEARLRCSPMKGHSHVYWYRQLPEEGLKFMVYLQKENIIDESGMPKERFSAEFPKEGPSILRIQQVVRGDSAAYFCASSPPGRGQETQYFGPGTRLLVL.

The CDR3 bases are TGTGCCAGCAGCTCAAGGGACTTCGGTGGAGGACTCAATGAGCAGTTCTTC. This gives the protein CASSSRDFGGGLNEQFF. J is TRBJ2-1 and V is TRBV7-9; maybe TRBD2 (6 bases). This CDR3 region has 17 residues. Germline CDR1 reads SEHNR; CDR2 reads FQNEAQ (reference sequence). Trimming took 4 bases from V and 6 from J, leaving 22 bases between them.

The CDR3 sequence: CASSGRGVSPAGELFF. CDR3 in DNA: TGTGCCAGCAGTGGAAGGGGGGTATCCCCCGCCGGGGAGCTGTTTTTT. This chain uses TRBV6-1 with TRBJ2-2; D is perhaps TRBD1 or TRBD2 (6 bases each). The CDR3 covers 16 residues. In germline, CDR1 is MNHNS, CDR2 SASEGT. V was clipped by 4 bases and J by 6 bases, with 18 bases between them.